The present T cell receptor (beta chain) was sequenced within a study of blood T cells in healthy people across ages (dated by TCRdb to the mid-2010s). Notes on the research overall: In model experiments, template switching captured about one uniquely barcoded TCR beta cDNA molecule for every two T cells. The study measured age-related changes in TCR beta repertoire diversity using deep sequencing normalized with unique cDNA molecular identifiers. The donors were divided into four age groups: young (average 16 years), middle-aged (around 37), aged (under 70) and long-lived (82). To avoid experimental bias, donors of different ages were distributed randomly across sequencing lanes. Using the same blood draw, the study looked at two additional independent replicas of 1 million unique cDNA reads for two donors, one aged 18 to 30 and the other aged 80 or older.

The donors were 40 or so Caucasian individuals from Russia, aged roughly 6 to 100 years, who were systemically healthy. About 10 milliliters of peripheral blood were collected from each donor into EDTA-treated Vacutainer tubes. PBMCs were isolated by Ficoll-Paque density-gradient centrifugation, with at least 6 million obtained per sample. Total RNA, at least 6 micrograms per sample, was extracted from PBMCs with Trizol reagent. Naive CD45RAhigh/CD27high T cell percentages were measured by flow cytometry on a PBMC aliquot from every donor. To note about this clonotype: Its target antigen remains unknown. The sample holds no much larger clone one base away, and base qualities are not on file.

Libraries were prepared through 5' RACE. The sample was run on an Illumina HiSeq 2500. A second PCR of roughly 6 to 11 cycles was run with a J-beta primer mix and a sample-barcoded 5' primer. A unique molecular identifier was introduced onto each TCR beta cDNA molecule by a template-switch 5' adaptor carrying 12 random nucleotides. Each sample yielded at least 2.5 million CDR3-containing paired-end reads. All of the RNA was converted into first-strand cDNA using the Mint cDNA synthesis kit, with a TRBC-specific oligonucleotide serving as the primer. All cDNA was treated with uracil-DNA glycosylase and then went through a first 18-cycle PCR with the universal primers M1SS and BC2_uni_R. In the source study's methods: Normalization of each sample was performed by random selection of 1 million high-quality reads, each carrying a distinct molecular identifier. Instead of being binned into consensus sequences, reads with shared molecular identifiers were discarded. MiTCR, with a Q25 quality threshold and the strictest error-elimination algorithm, was used for CDR3 identification, clonotype clustering and error correction. A nonparametric unseen species model with Euler transformation was used to estimate a lower bound on total TCR beta diversity. Clones were called with MiXCR by TCRdb after fastp trimmed the public reads at Q25, and only in-frame beta chains were retained. Entries are consolidated by CDR3 protein sequence, retaining the most common genes and DNA. What appears here as the V and J calls and clone size reflects TCRdb's work, not the paper's. The sample data list about 770,000 distinct CDR3 sequences, and approximately 44% of these were observed just once. The ten most abundant clones make up roughly 19% of the sample.

What the work shows at the level of the full study, not this receptor alone: The CMV infection status of donors was not known, potentially confounding age-related changes in expanded clonotypes. Bulk unsorted PBMC profiling prevented conclusive comparison of naive and antigen-experienced compartments. There was a strong correlation between observed TCR beta diversity and the percentage of naive T cells measured by flow cytometry. As age increased, observed TCR beta diversity per million T cells dropped in a roughly linear way, and a significant reduction was already evident by age 40. Estimates of total diversity based on one million sequenced T cells were regarded as lower bounds and as underestimates. The long-lived group showed more naive CD4+ T cells, fewer expanded clones and increased TCR diversity than the aged group, suggesting age selection.

Including the terminal cysteine and phenylalanine, the CDR3 comprises 16 residues. CDR3 DNA is the only sequence kept; it has 48 bases, read in frame from the first base. According to the germline V gene, CDR1 reads MNHNS and CDR2 reads SASEGT. Trimming takes 4 bases off V and 3 bases off J; junction bases not matched to a gene: 10. Sequenced material: blood. The chain is made from TRBV6-1 and TRBJ2-7; 9 central bases correspond to TRBD2. The clonotype originates from a man in his 60s in good health. The CDR3 has the sequence CASSVTGTSRIYEQYF. The nucleotide sequence is TGTGCCAGCAGTGTTACCGGGACTAGCAGAATCTACGAGCAGTACTTC.